This T cell receptor (beta chain) was profiled in a study of immune evolution from preneoplasia to lung adenocarcinoma. Study-wide results and caveats: Top clone share appeared to fall from AAH through AIS, MIA, adenocarcinoma. Later-stage lesions seemingly showed higher T cell density and diversity than normal lung.

CDR3 size: 12 residues. The junction had 5 bases not matched to a gene; V was cut back by 7 bases and J by 3 bases. Germline V gives CDR1 SQVTM, CDR2 ANQGSEA. Each case's diagnosis was confirmed by two pathologists on H&E. Clones were sequenced by immunoSEQ multiplex PCR, and TCRdb holds only the in-frame ones, with some missing. The sample gives about 6,600 clones, about 85% of which show up once; about 4.8% is in the top ten. Regarding this clone: Its antigen is undetermined.

V gene TRBV29-1 combines with J gene TRBJ1-1; 7 nucleotides align to TRBD1. The clonotype was recovered from a person aged 50-75 years with lung adenocarcinoma. The sequencing input was FFPE invasive lung adenocarcinoma tissue. The CDR3 DNA sequence: TGCAGCGGAGGGGGCGCGTACACTGAAGCTTTCTTT. Encoded protein: CSGGGAYTEAFF. Supplemented by reference TRBV29-1 and TRBJ1-1, the full variable domain reads SAVISQKPSRDICQRGTSLTIQCQVDSQVTMMFWYRQQPGQSLTLIATANQGSEATYESGFVIDKFPISRPNLTFSTLTVSNMSPEDSSIYLCSGGGAYTEAFFGQGTRLTVV.